The TCR beta chain described here comes from a study of neoadjuvant nivolumab and ipilimumab in lung cancer. General observations from the study: Pathologic regression was not significantly tied to TCR clonality. Only two of four nivolumab-treated tumors gained richness and clonality by surgery. Higher pretherapy blood TCR richness went with higher resected-tumor richness. Resected tumors had greater TCR richness and clonality than uninvolved lung.

This CDR3 is 13 amino acids long. CDR1 is WNHNN, CDR2 SYGVQD, per germline (reference sequence). V gave up 4 bases and J gave up 9 bases, with 13 bases separating them. About this clone: Its antigen is as yet unknown.

Sequencing was performed with immunoSEQ multiplex PCR; in TCRdb, only in-frame clones are kept and a portion is missing. The data contain some 500 clones, roughly nine tenths of them singletons. The rearrangement uses TRBV10-1 and TRBJ1-5; D is ambiguous. The clonotype comes from an adult with non-small cell lung cancer. Sequencing was performed on tumor tissue, taken before neoadjuvant nivolumab, alone or with ipilimumab. The CDR3 region is CASSAQVTGPQHF. DNA of the CDR3: TGCGCCAGCAGTGCTCAGGTGACTGGGCCCCAGCATTTT.